This entry lists 12 T cell receptor beta chains sequenced from one sample in a study of blood T cell repertoires in COVID-19. The method was immunoSEQ multiplex PCR; TCRdb's version includes in-frame clones alone and lacks a portion of them. The sample lists 60,000 to 75,000 clones; about 75% were seen once. Sequencing was carried out using PBMCs or T cells enriched from blood (not recorded which). Receptors originate from a woman aged 60-75 years who had been exposed to COVID-19.

This sequence joins TRBV6-5 and TRBJ1-1; D is perhaps TRBD1 (6 bases). This CDR3 is 14 amino acids long. Trimming shortened V by 7 bases and J by 7 bases, and 19 bases separated the two germline ends. The V gene's germline CDR1 is MNHEY and CDR2 SVGAGI. As DNA, the CDR3 is TGTGCCAGCAACGAGGGGGGGCTCCGACTTGAAGCTTTCTTT. The encoded protein is CASNEGGLRLEAFF.

This clone was recorded a few times. The DNA of the CDR3 is TGTGCCAGCACCACCCTAAGACCGGGACAGGGGGCGCGCAATGAGCAGTTCTTC. Its protein is CASTTLRPGQGARNEQFF. V and J are TRBV7-9 and TRBJ2-1, with 12 bases aligning to TRBD1. Per the germline V gene, CDR1 is SEHNR and CDR2 is FQNEAQ (reference sequence). V dropped 7 bases and J dropped 6; count of bases not matched to a gene: 16. This CDR3 is built from 18 residues.

The chain has TRBV18 and TRBJ2-3, with 7 bases lining up with TRBD1. Germline CDR1 reads KGHSH; CDR2 reads LQKENI. The CDR3 consists of 16 residues. The J segment lost 5 bases and the V segment lost 6 bases, leaving 14 bases of the junction unmatched. CDR3 sequence reads: CASSGLIGTVQDTQYF. CDR3 coding DNA: TGTGCCAGCTCCGGGCTAATCGGGACAGTCCAAGATACGCAGTATTTT.

The count of this clone is one. This chain joins TRBV19 and TRBJ2-1, with 9 bases aligning to TRBD2. V was pared by 6 bases and J by 5 bases, with 8 bases of the junction left unmatched. The CDR3 is 15 residues long. Germline V gene sequence: CDR1 LNHDA, CDR2 SQIVND (reference sequence). As DNA, the CDR3 is TGTGCCAGTAGCCGGATGACTAGCGGCAACAATGAGCAGTTCTTC. Protein sequence: CASSRMTSGNNEQFF. Full variable domain (missing parts from reference TRBV19 and TRBJ2-1): DGGITQSPKYLFRKEGQNVTLSCEQNLNHDAMYWYRQDPGQGLRLIYYSQIVNDFQKGDIAEGYSVSREKKESFPLTVTSAQKNPTAFYLCASSRMTSGNNEQFFGPGTRLTVL.

For this clone: This specimen includes other DNA sequences encoding the same CDR3. V gene TRBV9 combines with J gene TRBJ1-1, with D tentatively TRBD1 (5 bases). The germline CDR1 and CDR2 sequences are SGDLS and YYNGEE. V was clipped by 0 bases and J by 4 bases, with 7 bases between them. The CDR3 runs 13 residues. CDR3 nucleotides: TGTGCCAGCAGCGTAGGGGGCTCCACTGAAGCTTTCTTT. Translating it yields CASSVGGSTEAFF.

The genes are TRBV27 and TRBJ1-5; tentative D call: TRBD1 (5 bases). The germline CDR1 and CDR2 sequences are MNHEY and SMNVEV (reference sequence). The V end was cut by 6 bases, the J end by 0 bases, with 12 bases between. The CDR3 sequence is 15 residues long. For the CDR3, the DNA is TGTGCCAGCAGCTCCCGGGGGGATAGCAATCAGCCCCAGCATTTT. Translating it yields CASSSRGDSNQPQHF.

This clone appeared a single time. The CDR3 sequence is CASSLATGAGYTF. The CDR3 nucleotides are TGCGCCAGCAGCTTGGCGACAGGAGCTGGCTACACCTTC. This chain uses TRBV5-1 with TRBJ1-2; tentatively, D is TRBD1 (6 bases). V was pared by 0 bases and J by 7 bases, with 10 bases between. The germline V gene has CDR1 SGHRS and CDR2 YFSETQ. CDR3 length equals 13 residues. Complete variable domain (other parts from reference TRBV5-1 and TRBJ1-2): KAGVTQTPRYLIKTRGQQVTLSCSPISGHRSVSWYQQTPGQGLQFLFEYFSETQRNKGNFPGRFSGRQFSNSRSEMNVSTLELGDSALYLCASSLATGAGYTFGSGTRLTVV.

The V and J genes are TRBV28 and TRBJ1-1; the D gene is possibly TRBD1 (6 bases). CDR3 size: 16 residues. Germline assignment: CDR1 MDHEN and CDR2 SYDVKM. V lost 3 bases, J lost 5 bases, and 19 bases lay in between. The CDR3 DNA reads as TGTGCCAGCAGTTTGGCCTGGGGGCAGGGGCGGACTGAAGCTTTCTTT. It codes for CASSLAWGQGRTEAFF.

The CDR3 region has the DNA TGTGCCAGCAGTTACTCCCAGTCAGAAGCTTTCTTT. It translates to CASSYSQSEAFF. The V gene is TRBV6-5, the J gene TRBJ1-1; D gene ambiguous. Per germline, CDR1 MNHEY and CDR2 SVGAGI. The CDR3 length is 12 residues. V dropped 0 bases and J dropped 8 bases, with 7 bases sitting between them.

The gene calls are TRBV10-3 and TRBJ1-1; 11 bases line up with TRBD1. In germline, CDR1 is ENHRY, CDR2 SYGVKD. The CDR3 contains 16 residues. Trimming removed 7 bases from V and 4 bases from J; junction bases left unmatched: 11. In DNA, the CDR3 is TGTGCCATCACCAAAACCGGGACAGGGGGTCGCACTGAAGCTTTCTTT. Amino acids: CAITKTGTGGRTEAFF.

The chain employs TRBV4-1 and TRBJ2-2; perhaps TRBD1 as D (6 bases). V lost 1 base and J 4 bases, leaving 10 bases between the germline ends. The CDR3 loop spans 15 amino acids. Germline V gene sequence: CDR1 MGHRA, CDR2 YSYEKL. The CDR3 loop is CASSQGGQGTGELFF. The CDR3 DNA reads TGCGCCAGCAGCCAAGGGGGGCAGGGCACCGGGGAGCTGTTTTTT.

The chain recombines TRBV20-1 with TRBJ2-5, with 8 bases matching TRBD2. The CDR3 totals 16 residues. The trim removed 3 bases at V and 0 bases at J, leaving 9 bases unmatched. Germline V CDR1 and CDR2: DFQATT, SNEGSKA (reference sequence). The CDR3 loop is CSASNPSGGHQETQYF. CDR3 in DNA: TGCAGTGCTAGTAACCCAAGCGGGGGACACCAAGAGACCCAGTACTTC.